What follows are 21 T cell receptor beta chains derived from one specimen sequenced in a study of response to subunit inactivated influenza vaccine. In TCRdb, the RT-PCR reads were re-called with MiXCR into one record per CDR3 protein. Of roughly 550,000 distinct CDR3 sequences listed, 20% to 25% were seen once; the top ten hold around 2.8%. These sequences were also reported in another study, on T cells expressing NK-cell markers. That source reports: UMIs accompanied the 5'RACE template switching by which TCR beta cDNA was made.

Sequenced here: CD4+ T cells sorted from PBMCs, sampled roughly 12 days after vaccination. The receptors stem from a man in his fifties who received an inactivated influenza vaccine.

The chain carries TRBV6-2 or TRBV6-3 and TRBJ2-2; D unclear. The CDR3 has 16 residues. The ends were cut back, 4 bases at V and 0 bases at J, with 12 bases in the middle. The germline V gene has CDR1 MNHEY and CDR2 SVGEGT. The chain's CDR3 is CASSFPRRTNTGELFF. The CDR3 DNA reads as TGTGCCAGCAGTTTCCCCAGGAGAACGAACACCGGGGAGCTGTTTTTT.

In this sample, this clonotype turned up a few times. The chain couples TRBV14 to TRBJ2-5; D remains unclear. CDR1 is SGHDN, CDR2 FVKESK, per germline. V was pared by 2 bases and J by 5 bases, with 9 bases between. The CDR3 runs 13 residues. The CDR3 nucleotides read TGTGCCAGCAGCCAACTAGTCCGGGAGACCCAGTACTTC. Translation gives CASSQLVRETQYF.

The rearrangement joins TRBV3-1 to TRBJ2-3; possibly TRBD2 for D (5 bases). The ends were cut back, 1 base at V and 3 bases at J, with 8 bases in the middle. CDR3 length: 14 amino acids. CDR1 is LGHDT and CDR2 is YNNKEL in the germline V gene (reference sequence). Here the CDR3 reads CASSQGRRTDTQYF. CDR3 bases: TGTGCCAGCAGCCAAGGGAGGAGGACAGATACGCAGTATTTT.

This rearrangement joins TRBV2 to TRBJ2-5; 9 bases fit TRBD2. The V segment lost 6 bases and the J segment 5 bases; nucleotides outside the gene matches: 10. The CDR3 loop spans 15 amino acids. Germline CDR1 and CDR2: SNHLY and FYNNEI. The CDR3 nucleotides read TGTGCCAGCAGCCTGACTAGCGGAAAGGTGGAGACCCAGTACTTC. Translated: CASSLTSGKVETQYF. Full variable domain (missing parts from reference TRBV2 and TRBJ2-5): EPEVTQTPSHQVTQMGQEVILRCVPISNHLYFYWYRQILGQKVEFLVSFYNNEISEKSEIFDDQFSVERPDGSNFTLKIRSTKLEDSAMYFCASSLTSGKVETQYFGPGTRLLVL.

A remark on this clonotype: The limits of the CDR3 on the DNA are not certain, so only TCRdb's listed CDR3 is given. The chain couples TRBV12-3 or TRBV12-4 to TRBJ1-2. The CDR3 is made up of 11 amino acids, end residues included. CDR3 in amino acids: CASSFGDGYTF.

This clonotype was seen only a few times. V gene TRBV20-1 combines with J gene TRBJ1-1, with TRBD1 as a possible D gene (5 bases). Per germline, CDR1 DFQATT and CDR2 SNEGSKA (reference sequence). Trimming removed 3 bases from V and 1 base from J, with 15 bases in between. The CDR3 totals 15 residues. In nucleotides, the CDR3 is TGCAGTGCTAGGTCAGTTCTAACAGGGAACACTGAAGCTTTCTTT. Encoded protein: CSARSVLTGNTEAFF.

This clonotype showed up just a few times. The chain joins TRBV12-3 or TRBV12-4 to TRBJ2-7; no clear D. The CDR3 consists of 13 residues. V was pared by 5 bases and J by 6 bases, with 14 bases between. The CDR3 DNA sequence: TGTGCCAGCAGTCCTGGAACGGATCGCGAGCAGTACTTC. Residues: CASSPGTDREQYF.

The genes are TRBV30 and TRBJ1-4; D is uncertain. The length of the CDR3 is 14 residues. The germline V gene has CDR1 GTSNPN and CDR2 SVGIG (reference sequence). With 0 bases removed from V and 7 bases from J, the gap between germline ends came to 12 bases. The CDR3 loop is CAWSVERKIEKLFF. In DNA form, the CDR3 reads TGTGCCTGGAGTGTTGAGCGAAAGATTGAAAAACTGTTTTTT.

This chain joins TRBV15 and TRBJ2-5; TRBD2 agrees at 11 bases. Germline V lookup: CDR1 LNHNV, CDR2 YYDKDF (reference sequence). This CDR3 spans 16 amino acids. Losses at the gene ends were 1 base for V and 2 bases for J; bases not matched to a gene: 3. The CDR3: CATSRGLAGRQETQYF. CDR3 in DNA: TGTGCCACCAGCAGAGGACTAGCGGGGCGACAAGAGACCCAGTACTTC.

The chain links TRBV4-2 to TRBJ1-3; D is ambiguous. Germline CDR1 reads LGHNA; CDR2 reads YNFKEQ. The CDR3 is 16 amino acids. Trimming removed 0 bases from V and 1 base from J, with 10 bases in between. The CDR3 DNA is TGTGCCAGCAGCCAAGAGCGGGGAGCTTCTGGAAACACCATATATTTT. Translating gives CASSQERGASGNTIYF.

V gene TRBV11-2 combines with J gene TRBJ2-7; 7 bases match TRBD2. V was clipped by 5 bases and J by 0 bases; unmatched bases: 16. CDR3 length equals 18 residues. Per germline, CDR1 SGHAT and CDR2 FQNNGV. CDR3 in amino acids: CASSRGPFSGWASYEQYF. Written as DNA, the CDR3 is TGTGCCAGCAGCCGAGGGCCCTTTAGCGGGTGGGCCTCCTACGAGCAGTACTTC.

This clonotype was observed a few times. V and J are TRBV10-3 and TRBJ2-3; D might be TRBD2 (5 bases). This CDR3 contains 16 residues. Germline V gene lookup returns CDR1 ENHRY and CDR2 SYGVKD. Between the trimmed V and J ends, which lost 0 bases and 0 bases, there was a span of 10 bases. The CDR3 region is CAISESAADSTDTQYF. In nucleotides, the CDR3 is TGTGCCATCAGTGAGTCAGCGGCGGATAGCACAGATACGCAGTATTTT.

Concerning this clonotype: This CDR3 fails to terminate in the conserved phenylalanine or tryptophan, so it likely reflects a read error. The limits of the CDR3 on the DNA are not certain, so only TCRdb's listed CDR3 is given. Here the CDR3 reads CASSFEAGGAGQIYL. The rearrangement joins TRBV7-7 to TRBJ2-5; the DNA was not used to check the table's D call, TRBD1. The CDR3 spans 15 amino acids, including both terminal residues. Per the germline V gene, CDR1 is SSHAT and CDR2 is FNYEAQ (reference sequence).

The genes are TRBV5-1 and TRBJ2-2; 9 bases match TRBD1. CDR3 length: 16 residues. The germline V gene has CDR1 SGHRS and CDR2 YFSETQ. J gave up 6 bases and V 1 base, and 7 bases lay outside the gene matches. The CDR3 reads CASSLPGQGVAGELFF. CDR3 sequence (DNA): TGCGCCAGCAGCTTGCCGGGACAGGGTGTTGCCGGGGAGCTGTTTTTT.

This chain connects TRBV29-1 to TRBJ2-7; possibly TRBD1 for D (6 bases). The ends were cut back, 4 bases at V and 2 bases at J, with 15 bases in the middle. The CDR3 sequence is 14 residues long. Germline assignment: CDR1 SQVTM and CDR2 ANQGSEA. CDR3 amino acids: CSVVSLDSPYEQYF. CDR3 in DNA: TGCAGCGTTGTATCCTTGGACAGTCCCTACGAGCAGTACTTC.

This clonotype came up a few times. The CDR3 DNA is TGTGCCAGCAGTTTAAGCAGGAGGAGGACTGAAGCTTTCTTT. This sequence encodes CASSLSRRRTEAFF. The gene calls are TRBV12-3 or TRBV12-4 and TRBJ1-1; unclear D gene. The CDR3 has 14 amino acids. The V and J ends lost 2 bases and 5 bases respectively, with 12 bases between them.

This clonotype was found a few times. The CDR3: CASSPSQRGAGTDTQYF. CDR3 coding DNA: TGCGCCAGCAGCCCGAGTCAGCGGGGGGCAGGCACAGATACGCAGTATTTT. This chain links TRBV4-1 with TRBJ2-3; 9 bases align to TRBD2. This CDR3 spans 17 amino acids. Germline CDR1 is MGHRA and CDR2 is YSYEKL. The junction had 9 bases not matched to a gene; V was cut back by 4 bases and J by 1 base.

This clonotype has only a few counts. DNA of the CDR3: TGTGCCAGCAGCGAGACAGGCAGCACCGGGGAGCTGTTTTTT. Encoded protein: CASSETGSTGELFF. This chain joins TRBV3-1 and TRBJ2-2, with a tentative D call TRBD1 (6 bases). This CDR3 contains 14 residues. Germline lookup yields CDR1 LGHDT and CDR2 YNNKEL (reference sequence). The V gene lost 5 bases and the J gene lost 4 bases, with 11 bases spanning the gap.

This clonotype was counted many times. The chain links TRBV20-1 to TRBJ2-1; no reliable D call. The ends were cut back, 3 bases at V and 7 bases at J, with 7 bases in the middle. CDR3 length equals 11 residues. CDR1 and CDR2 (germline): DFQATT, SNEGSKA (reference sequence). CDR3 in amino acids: CSARVWNEQFF. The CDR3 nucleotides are TGCAGTGCTAGGGTGTGGAATGAGCAGTTCTTC.

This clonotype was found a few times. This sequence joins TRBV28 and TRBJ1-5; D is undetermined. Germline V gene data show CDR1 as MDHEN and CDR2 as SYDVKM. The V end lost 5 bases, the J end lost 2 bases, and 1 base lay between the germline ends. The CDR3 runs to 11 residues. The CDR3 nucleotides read TGTGCCAGCAGTGGCAATCAGCCCCAGCATTTT. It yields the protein CASSGNQPQHF.

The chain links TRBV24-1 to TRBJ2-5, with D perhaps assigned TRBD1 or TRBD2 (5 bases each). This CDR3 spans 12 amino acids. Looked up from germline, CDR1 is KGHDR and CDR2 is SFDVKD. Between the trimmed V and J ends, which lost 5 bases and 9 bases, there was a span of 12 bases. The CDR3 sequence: CATSGQVGAQYF. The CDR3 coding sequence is TGTGCCACCAGTGGTCAGGTGGGGGCCCAGTACTTC.